What follows are 16 T cell receptor beta chains derived from one specimen sequenced in a study of regulatory T cells in long-lasting Graves disease. Arm-PCR of CDR3 regions and iRepertoire HTBI primers were used to build TCR beta libraries. TCRdb called the multiplex PCR reads again in MiXCR, with one record for every CDR3 protein. The profile covers about 400,000 distinct CDR3 sequences, with 16% appearing a single time and 20% to 25% taken by the ten largest. Time point meaning: newly diagnosed GD, antithyroid drugs for less than 3 months. From PBMCs, RNA was extracted and then used to make the TCR library. These data were likewise used in another study, on T cells in Graves' hyperthyroidism and ophthalmopathy.

The material was peripheral blood mononuclear cells (PBMCs), obtained at new diagnosis, from a patient treated with antithyroid drugs. These receptors were obtained from a woman aged 18-30 years with Graves disease.

This clonotype occurred many times. The chain joins TRBV6-1 to TRBJ2-7; TRBD2 is a possible D gene (6 bases). CDR3 length: 16 amino acids. V was trimmed by 6 bases and J by 3 bases, leaving 21 bases between them. CDR1 MNHNS and CDR2 SASEGT come from the germline V gene. Here the CDR3 DNA reads TGTGCCAGCAGCCCCCCTGGACTATTATTCGGCTACGAGCAGTACTTC. Protein sequence: CASSPPGLLFGYEQYF.

This clonotype was found many times. The junction departs from germline at one end; a sequencing error may be responsible. This chain links TRBV5-1 with TRBJ2-2; D remains unclear. The CDR3 consists of 15 residues. CDR1 is SGHRS and CDR2 is YFSETQ in the germline V gene. This CDR3 is CASSLVLGEGGELFF. The DNA for the CDR3 is TGTGCCAGCAGCTTGGTGCTTGGGGAAGGCGGGGAGCTGTTTTTT. Complete variable domain (other parts from reference TRBV5-1 and TRBJ2-2): KAGVTQTPRYLIKTRGQQVTLSCSPISGHRSVSWYQQTPGQGLQFLFEYFSETQRNKGNFPGRFSGRQFSNSRSEMNVSTLELGDSALYLCASSLVLGEGGELFFGEGSRLTVL.

The sample holds many counts of this clonotype. The chain has TRBV19 and TRBJ1-1; no definite D call. The CDR3 is made up of 13 amino acids. The V end was cut by 3 bases, the J end by 1 base, with 6 bases between. Per germline, CDR1 LNHDA and CDR2 SQIVND (reference sequence). The chain's CDR3 is CASSISGNTEAFF. Here the CDR3 DNA reads TGTGCCAGTAGTATTTCAGGGAACACTGAAGCTTTCTTT.

In this sample, this clonotype turned up many times. The chain links TRBV27 to TRBJ1-1, with D unclear. This CDR3 spans 14 amino acids. Germline V lookup: CDR1 MNHEY, CDR2 SMNVEV (reference sequence). Trimming shortened V by 4 bases and J by 5 bases, and 14 bases separated the two germline ends. The CDR3 region has the DNA TGTGCCAGCAGTTACGTGGGCTCCGGGACTGAAGCTTTCTTT. This codes for CASSYVGSGTEAFF.

This clonotype was counted ten times or more. The J gene is TRBJ2-1, the V gene TRBV7-9; D is perhaps TRBD1 (6 bases). The germline V gene has CDR1 SEHNR and CDR2 FQNEAQ (reference sequence). V gave up 0 bases and J gave up 5 bases, with 8 bases separating them. The CDR3 has 14 amino acids. CDR3 bases: TGTGCCAGCAGCTTAGCCGGACAGAACAATGAGCAGTTCTTC. Its protein is CASSLAGQNNEQFF.

This clonotype was counted only a few times. This CDR3 reads CASSLAETALYGYTF. The CDR3 bases are TGCGCCAGCAGCTTGGCCGAGACAGCCCTTTATGGCTACACCTTC. The chain couples TRBV5-1 to TRBJ1-2, with a possible D match to TRBD1 (5 bases). CDR3 length: 15 amino acids. Germline V CDR1 and CDR2: SGHRS, YFSETQ. Trimming removed 0 bases at V and 5 bases at J, with 14 bases between.

The CDR3 DNA is TGTGCCACCAGCACCCTCAGGGACTCCCGAAACACCGGGGAGCTGTTTTTT. Amino acids: CATSTLRDSRNTGELFF. The V and J genes are TRBV15 and TRBJ2-2; possible D gene TRBD2, 6 bases. CDR3 length: 17 residues. The V gene's germline CDR1 is LNHNV and CDR2 YYDKDF (reference sequence). Trimming shortened V by 4 bases and J by 2 bases, and 17 bases separated the two germline ends.

This clonotype was counted a few times. The V gene is TRBV5-8, the J gene TRBJ1-4; the D gene is possibly TRBD1 (6 bases). Germline lookup yields CDR1 SGHTS and CDR2 YDEGEE. This CDR3 comprises 15 residues. Trimming took off 5 bases at V and 0 bases at J, with 11 bases between the two ends. The CDR3, as DNA: TGTGCCAGCAGACCGGGGGCAGCAACTAATGAAAAACTGTTTTTT. The encoded protein is CASRPGAATNEKLFF.

The genes are TRBV19 and TRBJ2-1, with no clear D. Germline V lookup: CDR1 LNHDA, CDR2 SQIVND (reference sequence). The V end was cut by 0 bases, the J end by 9 bases, with 6 bases between. This CDR3 contains 12 residues. The CDR3 coding sequence is TGTGCCAGTAGTATAGATAGCAGTGAGCAGTTCTTC. Its translation is CASSIDSSEQFF.

This clonotype has ten or more counts. The gene calls are TRBV11-2 and TRBJ2-7; 8 bases match TRBD1. This CDR3 has 14 amino acids. V lost 5 bases, J lost 7 bases, and 10 bases stayed unmatched. CDR1 SGHAT and CDR2 FQNNGV come from the germline V gene. CDR3 protein: CASSPWTGTEEQYF. CDR3 in DNA: TGTGCCAGCAGCCCATGGACAGGGACAGAAGAGCAGTACTTC. The variable domain in full, completed from reference TRBV11-2 and TRBJ2-7, reads EAGVAQSPRYKIIEKRQSVAFWCNPISGHATLYWYQQILGQGPKLLIQFQNNGVVDDSQLPKDRFSAERLKGVDSTLKIQPAKLEDSAVYLCASSPWTGTEEQYFGPGTRLTVT.

V is TRBV6-1 and J is TRBJ2-3; unclear D gene. CDR1 and CDR2 from the germline V gene are MNHNS and SASEGT. Trimming cost V 7 bases and J 0 bases, with 11 bases left between them. This CDR3 has 14 residues. The DNA for the CDR3 is TGTGCCAGCACCCCTGGGTATAGCACAGATACGCAGTATTTT. This translates into CASTPGYSTDTQYF.

The chain carries TRBV7-8 and TRBJ2-3; 10 nucleotides match TRBD2. The germline V gene has CDR1 SGHVS and CDR2 FQNEAQ. The CDR3 runs to 16 residues. Unmatched junction bases numbered 8, after V lost 4 bases and J lost 4 bases. CDR3 DNA: TGTGCCAGCAGCTCCGCAGCGGGAGGGGTCGCAGATACGCAGTATTTT. Amino acids: CASSSAAGGVADTQYF.

This clonotype was found many times. This chain uses TRBV6-1 with TRBJ2-7; no definite D call. This CDR3 is built from 13 residues. Trimming stripped 3 bases from V and 1 base from J, with 7 bases between. Germline loops: CDR1 MNHNS, CDR2 SASEGT. The CDR3 DNA sequence: TGTGCCAGCAGTGATGACTGGTCCTACGAGCAGTACTTC. Encoded protein: CASSDDWSYEQYF.

In its sample, this clonotype was seen many times. The V call is TRBV9, the J call TRBJ2-7; no definite D call. Germline V gives CDR1 SGDLS, CDR2 YYNGEE. The CDR3 length is 14 residues. Trimming stripped 0 bases from V and 3 bases from J, with 10 bases between. The CDR3 bases are TGTGCCAGCAGCGTAGACCAAAGCAGCTACGAGCAGTACTTC. It yields the protein CASSVDQSSYEQYF.

This clonotype has a count of ten or more. A read error may produce the germline difference seen at one junction end. The DNA of the CDR3 is TGTGCCAGCAGCTCCGGGGCGAACACCGGGGAGCTGTTTTTT. Its translation: CASSSGANTGELFF. The J gene is TRBJ2-2, the V gene TRBV5-1; D might be TRBD2 (5 bases). Germline V gene sequence: CDR1 SGHRS, CDR2 YFSETQ. This CDR3 comprises 14 residues.

Comments on this clonotype: This may arise from a read error, as a much more abundant clone is one base away. The V gene is TRBV6-2 or TRBV6-3, the J gene TRBJ2-2; 7 positions agree with TRBD2. Per germline, CDR1 MNHEY and CDR2 SVGEGT. V was clipped by 6 bases and J by 3 bases; unmatched bases: 10. The CDR3 is made up of 16 amino acids. DNA for the CDR3: TGTGCCAGCAGCCCCGCCCGGGGGGTGGACACCGGGGAGCTGTTTTTT. It translates to CASSPARGVDTGELFF.